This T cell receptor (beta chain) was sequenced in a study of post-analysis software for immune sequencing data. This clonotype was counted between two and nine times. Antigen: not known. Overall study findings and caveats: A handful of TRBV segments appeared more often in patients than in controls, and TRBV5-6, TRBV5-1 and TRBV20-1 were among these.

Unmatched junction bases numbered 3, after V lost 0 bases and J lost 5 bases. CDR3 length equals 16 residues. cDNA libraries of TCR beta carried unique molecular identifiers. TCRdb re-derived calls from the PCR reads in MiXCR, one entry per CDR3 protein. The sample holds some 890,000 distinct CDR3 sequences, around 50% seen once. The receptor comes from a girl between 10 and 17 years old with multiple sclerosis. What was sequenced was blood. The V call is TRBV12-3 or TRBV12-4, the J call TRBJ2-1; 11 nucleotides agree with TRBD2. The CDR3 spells CASSLAASGGNNEQFF. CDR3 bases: TGTGCCAGCAGTTTAGCGGCTAGCGGGGGGAACAATGAGCAGTTCTTC.